This T cell receptor beta chain was obtained from a study of T cell clonality in common variable immunodeficiency. Only in-frame clones appear in the TCRdb table, and some are missing; sequencing was by immunoSEQ multiplex PCR. The sample was found to contain roughly 40,000 clones, and every one recurs. Findings and caveats of the study: TCRbeta clonality was increased in CVID versus healthy controls. In common variable immunodeficiency, TCR beta chains reportedly carried fewer deletions and N-nucleotide insertions.

Germline assignment: CDR1 SNHLY and CDR2 FYNNEI. The CDR3 extends over 14 amino acids. The J segment lost 7 bases and the V segment lost 3 bases, leaving 7 bases of the junction unmatched. This clone was detected many times. Its specificity is not known. The read finishes 3 residues shy of the CDR3 end, and the germline J gene is used to complete it. The gene calls are TRBV2 and TRBJ2-3; 7 positions match TRBD2. Material: peripheral blood mononuclear cells. This receptor was taken from a person aged 18 to 70 in good health. Partial CDR3 DNA: TGTGCCAGCAGTGATGAGGAACTAGCGAATACG. Its protein product is CASSDEELANT. The entire CDR3 is CASSDEELANTQYF.